The clone carrying this TCR beta chain showed up just a few times. The antigen remains unidentified. Germline CDR1 MNHNS, CDR2 SASEGT. The V end lost 6 bases, the J end lost 7 bases, and 13 bases lay between the germline ends. The CDR3 covers 13 residues. Recipient PBMCs carried a CFSE label and met irradiated graft donor PBMCs for 6 days before FACS sorting. This specimen belongs to a study of Tregs in tolerant kidney transplant recipients. Study results and limitations: Nucleotide sequences could not be compared across some patients' samples due to primer changes. Donor-specific Treg expansion exceeded global Treg expansion in tolerant patients, suggesting antigen drive.

The protocol was immunoSEQ multiplex PCR, while the TCRdb copy is restricted to in-frame clones and leaves out a portion. The sample contains 8,000 or so clones, approximately 30% of which appear only once. Material: CD8+ T cells from blood cultured with allogeneic cells, obtained before the transplant. This TCR was recovered from a human patient who received a combined kidney and bone marrow transplant. The V call is TRBV6-1, the J call TRBJ1-5; D unclear. The CDR3 coding sequence is TGTGCCAGCAGCTTGACGGGGTTACAGCCCCAGCATTTT. Amino acids: CASSLTGLQPQHF.